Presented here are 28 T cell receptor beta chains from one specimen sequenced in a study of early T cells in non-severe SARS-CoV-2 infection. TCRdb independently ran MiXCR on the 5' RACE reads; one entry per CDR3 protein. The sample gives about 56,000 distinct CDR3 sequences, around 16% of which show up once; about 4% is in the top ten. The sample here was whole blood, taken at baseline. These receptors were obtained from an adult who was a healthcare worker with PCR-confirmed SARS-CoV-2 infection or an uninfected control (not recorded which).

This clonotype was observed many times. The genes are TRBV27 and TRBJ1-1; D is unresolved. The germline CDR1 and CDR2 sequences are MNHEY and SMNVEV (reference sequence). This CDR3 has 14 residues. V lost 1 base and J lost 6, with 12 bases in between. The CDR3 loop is CASSLFSGRAEAFF. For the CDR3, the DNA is TGTGCCAGCAGTTTATTTTCGGGGAGGGCTGAAGCTTTCTTT.

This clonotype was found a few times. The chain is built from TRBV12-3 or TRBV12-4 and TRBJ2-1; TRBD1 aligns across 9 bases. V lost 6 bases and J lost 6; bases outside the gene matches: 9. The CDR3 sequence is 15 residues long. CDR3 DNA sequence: TGTGCCAGCAGCTCGCCCGGACAGGGGATCAATGAGCAGTTCTTC. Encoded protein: CASSSPGQGINEQFF.

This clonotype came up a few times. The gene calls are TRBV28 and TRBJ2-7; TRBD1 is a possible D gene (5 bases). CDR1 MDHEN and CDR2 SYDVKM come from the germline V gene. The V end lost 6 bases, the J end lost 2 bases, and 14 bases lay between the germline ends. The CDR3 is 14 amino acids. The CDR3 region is CASSPPLGAYEQYF. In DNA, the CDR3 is TGTGCCAGCAGCCCCCCTCTAGGGGCCTACGAGCAGTACTTC.

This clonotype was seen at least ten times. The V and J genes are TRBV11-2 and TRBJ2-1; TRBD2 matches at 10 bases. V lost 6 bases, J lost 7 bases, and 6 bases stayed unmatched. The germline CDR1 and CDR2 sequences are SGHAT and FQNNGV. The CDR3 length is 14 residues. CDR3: CASSTTSGTNEQFF. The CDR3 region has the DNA TGTGCCAGCAGTACAACTAGCGGGACTAATGAGCAGTTCTTC.

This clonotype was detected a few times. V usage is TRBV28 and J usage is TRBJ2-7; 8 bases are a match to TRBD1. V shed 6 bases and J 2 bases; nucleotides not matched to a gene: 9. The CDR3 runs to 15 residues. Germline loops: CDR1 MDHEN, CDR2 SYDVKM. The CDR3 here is CASSIQTGAPYEQYF. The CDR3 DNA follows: TGTGCCAGCAGCATTCAGACAGGGGCCCCCTACGAGCAGTACTTC.

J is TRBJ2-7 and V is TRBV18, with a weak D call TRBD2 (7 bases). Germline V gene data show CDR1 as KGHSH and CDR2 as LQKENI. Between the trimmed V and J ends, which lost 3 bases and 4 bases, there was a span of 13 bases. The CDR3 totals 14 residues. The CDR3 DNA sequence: TGTGCCAGCTCACCCCAGGGGAGGGGATACGAGCAGTACTTC. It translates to CASSPQGRGYEQYF.

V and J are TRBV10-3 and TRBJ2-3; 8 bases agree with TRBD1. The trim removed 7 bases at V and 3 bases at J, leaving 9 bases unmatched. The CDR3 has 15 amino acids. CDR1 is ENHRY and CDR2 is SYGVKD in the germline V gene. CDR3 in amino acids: CAITKDREGTDTQYF. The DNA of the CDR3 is TGTGCCATCACCAAGGACAGGGAAGGGACAGATACGCAGTATTTT.

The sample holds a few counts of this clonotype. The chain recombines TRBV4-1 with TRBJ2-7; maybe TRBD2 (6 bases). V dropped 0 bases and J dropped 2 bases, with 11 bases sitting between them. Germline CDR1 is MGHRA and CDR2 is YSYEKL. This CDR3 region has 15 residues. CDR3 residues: CASSQDGSGTYEQYF. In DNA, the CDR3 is TGCGCCAGCAGCCAAGACGGTAGCGGTACCTACGAGCAGTACTTC.

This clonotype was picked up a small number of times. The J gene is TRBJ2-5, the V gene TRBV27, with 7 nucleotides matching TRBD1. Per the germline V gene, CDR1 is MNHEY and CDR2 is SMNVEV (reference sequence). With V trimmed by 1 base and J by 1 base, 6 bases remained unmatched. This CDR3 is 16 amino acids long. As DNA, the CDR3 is TGTGCCAGCAGTTTATTAGGGGACAGCTTCCAAGAGACCCAGTACTTC. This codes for CASSLLGDSFQETQYF.

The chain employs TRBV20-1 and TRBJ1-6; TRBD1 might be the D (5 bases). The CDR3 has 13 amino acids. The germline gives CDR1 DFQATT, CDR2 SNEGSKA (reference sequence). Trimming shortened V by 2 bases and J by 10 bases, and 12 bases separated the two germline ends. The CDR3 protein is CSARSRVGSPLHF. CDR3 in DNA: TGCAGTGCTAGAAGCAGGGTAGGGTCACCCCTCCACTTT.

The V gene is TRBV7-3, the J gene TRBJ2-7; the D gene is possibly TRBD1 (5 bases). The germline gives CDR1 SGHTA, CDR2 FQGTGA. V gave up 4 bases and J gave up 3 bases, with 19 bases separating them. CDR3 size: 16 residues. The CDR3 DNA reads TGTGCCAGCAGCTACCACTCCGCTGACAGCTACTACGAGCAGTACTTC. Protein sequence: CASSYHSADSYYEQYF.

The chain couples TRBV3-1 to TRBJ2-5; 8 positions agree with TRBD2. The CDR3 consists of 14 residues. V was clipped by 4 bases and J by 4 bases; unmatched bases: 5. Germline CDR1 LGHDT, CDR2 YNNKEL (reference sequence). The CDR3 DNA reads TGTGCCAGCAGCCGGAGCGGGAGCGGAGAGACCCAGTACTTC. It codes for CASSRSGSGETQYF.

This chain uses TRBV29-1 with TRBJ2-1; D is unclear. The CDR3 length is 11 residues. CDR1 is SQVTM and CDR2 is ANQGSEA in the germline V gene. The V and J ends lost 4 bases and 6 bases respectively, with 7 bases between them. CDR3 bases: TGCAGCGTTGCCTTCGGCAATGAGCAGTTCTTC. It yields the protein CSVAFGNEQFF.

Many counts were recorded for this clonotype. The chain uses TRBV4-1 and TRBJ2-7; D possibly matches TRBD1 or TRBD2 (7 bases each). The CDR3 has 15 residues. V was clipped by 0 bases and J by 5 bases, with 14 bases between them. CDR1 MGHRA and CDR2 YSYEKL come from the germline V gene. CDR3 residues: CASSQEARGGDEQYF. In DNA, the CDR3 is TGCGCCAGCAGCCAAGAAGCCAGGGGGGGTGACGAGCAGTACTTC.

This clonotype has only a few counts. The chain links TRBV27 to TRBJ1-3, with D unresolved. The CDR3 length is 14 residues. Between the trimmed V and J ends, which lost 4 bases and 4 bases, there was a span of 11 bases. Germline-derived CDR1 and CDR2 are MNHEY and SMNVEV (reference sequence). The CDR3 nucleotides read TGTGCCAGCAGTTCCTATGGACCGGGAAACACCATATATTTT. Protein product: CASSSYGPGNTIYF.

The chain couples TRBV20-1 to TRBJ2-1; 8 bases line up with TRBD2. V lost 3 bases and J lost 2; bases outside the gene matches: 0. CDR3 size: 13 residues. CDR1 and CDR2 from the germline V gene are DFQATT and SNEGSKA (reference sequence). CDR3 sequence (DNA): TGCAGTGCTAGCGGGGGGGCCTACAATGAGCAGTTCTTC. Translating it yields CSASGGAYNEQFF.

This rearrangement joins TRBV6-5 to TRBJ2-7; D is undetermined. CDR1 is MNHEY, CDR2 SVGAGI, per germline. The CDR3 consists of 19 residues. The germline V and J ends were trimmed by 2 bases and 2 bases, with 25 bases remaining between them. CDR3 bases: TGTGCCAGCAGTTACCGTCTGAACCTGTCGCCCAGCTCCCCCTACGAGCAGTACTTC. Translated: CASSYRLNLSPSSPYEQYF.

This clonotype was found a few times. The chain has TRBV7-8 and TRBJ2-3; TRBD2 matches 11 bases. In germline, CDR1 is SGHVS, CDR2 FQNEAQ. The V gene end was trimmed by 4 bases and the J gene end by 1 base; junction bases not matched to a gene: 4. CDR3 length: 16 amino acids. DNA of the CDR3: TGTGCCAGCAGCTCGACACTAGCGGGGGGCACAGATACGCAGTATTTT. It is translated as CASSSTLAGGTDTQYF.

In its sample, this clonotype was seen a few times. CDR3 residues: CASSPSGLAYGYTF. The CDR3 nucleotides read TGTGCCAGCAGTCCCTCAGGGTTAGCGTATGGCTACACCTTC. The rearrangement links TRBV12-3 or TRBV12-4 to TRBJ1-2; a weak D match, TRBD1 (5 bases). The CDR3 is 14 amino acids. Deletions cut 5 bases from V and 5 bases from J, with 15 bases between.

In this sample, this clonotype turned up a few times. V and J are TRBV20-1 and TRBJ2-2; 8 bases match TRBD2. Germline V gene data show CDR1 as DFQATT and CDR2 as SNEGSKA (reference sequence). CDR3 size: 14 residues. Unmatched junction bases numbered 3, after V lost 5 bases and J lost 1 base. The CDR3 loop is CSAATSENTGELFF. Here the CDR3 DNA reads TGCAGTGCTGCGACTAGCGAGAACACCGGGGAGCTGTTTTTT.

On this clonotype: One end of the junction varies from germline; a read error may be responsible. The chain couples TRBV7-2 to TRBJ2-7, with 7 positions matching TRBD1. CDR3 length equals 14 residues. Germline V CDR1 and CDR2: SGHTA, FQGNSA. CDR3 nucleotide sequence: TGTGCCAGCCACAGAGGGGGCGCAGGCTACGAGCAGTGCTTC. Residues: CASHRGGAGYEQCF.

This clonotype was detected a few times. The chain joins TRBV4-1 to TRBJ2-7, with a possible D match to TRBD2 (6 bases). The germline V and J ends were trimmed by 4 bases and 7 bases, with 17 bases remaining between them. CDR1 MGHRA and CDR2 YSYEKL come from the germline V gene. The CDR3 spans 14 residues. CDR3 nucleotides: TGCGCCAGCAGCCTGGGACTCCCTCGGGCGGAGCAGTACTTC. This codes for CASSLGLPRAEQYF.

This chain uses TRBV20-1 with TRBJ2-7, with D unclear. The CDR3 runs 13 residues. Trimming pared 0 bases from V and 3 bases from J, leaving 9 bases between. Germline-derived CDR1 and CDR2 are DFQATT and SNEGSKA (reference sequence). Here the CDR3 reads CSAREDSSYEQYF. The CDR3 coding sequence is TGCAGTGCTAGAGAGGATTCGAGCTACGAGCAGTACTTC.

The chain's CDR3 is CASSSLWGSGYTF. CDR3 bases: TGTGCCAGCAGCTCCCTATGGGGGAGCGGCTACACCTTC. This chain joins TRBV11-2 and TRBJ1-2; D may be TRBD1 (5 bases). V was trimmed by 4 bases and J by 8 bases, leaving 14 bases between them. The CDR3 consists of 13 residues. Germline V gene lookup returns CDR1 SGHAT and CDR2 FQNNGV.

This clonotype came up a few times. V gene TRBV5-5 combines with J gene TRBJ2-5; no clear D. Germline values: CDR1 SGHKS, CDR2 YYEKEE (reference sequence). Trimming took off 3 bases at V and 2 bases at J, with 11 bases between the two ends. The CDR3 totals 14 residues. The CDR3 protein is CASSSTGPQETQYF. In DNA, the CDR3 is TGTGCCAGCAGCTCTACTGGACCGCAAGAGACCCAGTACTTC.

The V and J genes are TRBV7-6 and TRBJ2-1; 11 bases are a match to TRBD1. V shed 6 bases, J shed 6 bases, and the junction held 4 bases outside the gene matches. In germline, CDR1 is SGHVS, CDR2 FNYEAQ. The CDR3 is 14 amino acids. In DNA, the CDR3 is TGTGCCAGCAGATCCGGGACAGGGGGCAATGAGCAGTTCTTC. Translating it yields CASRSGTGGNEQFF.

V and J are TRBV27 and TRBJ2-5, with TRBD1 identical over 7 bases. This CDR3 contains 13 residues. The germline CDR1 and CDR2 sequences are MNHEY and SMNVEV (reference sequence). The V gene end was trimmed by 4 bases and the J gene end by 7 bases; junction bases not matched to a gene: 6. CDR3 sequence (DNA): TGTGCCAGCAGTTCCGACAGGGACGGGACCCAGTACTTC. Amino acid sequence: CASSSDRDGTQYF.

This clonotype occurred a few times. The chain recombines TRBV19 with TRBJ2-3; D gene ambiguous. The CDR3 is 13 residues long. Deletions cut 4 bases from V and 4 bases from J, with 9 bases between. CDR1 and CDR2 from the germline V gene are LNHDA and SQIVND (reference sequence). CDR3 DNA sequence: TGTGCCAGTAGTAGTAGCACGGCAGATACGCAGTATTTT. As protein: CASSSSTADTQYF.